This T cell receptor beta chain stems from a study of T cells in Graves' hyperthyroidism and ophthalmopathy. RNA transcripts provided the source from which TCR beta CDR3 regions were amplified. HTBI primers were the set used in a first-round RT-PCR of the TCR CDR3. Via MiXCR, TCRdb re-called the multiplex PCR reads, giving one row per CDR3 protein. The sample includes approximately 430,000 distinct CDR3 sequences, approximately 14% of them seen just once. This clonotype was found many times. This CDR3 contains 16 residues. CDR1 and CDR2 (germline): SEHNR, FQNEAQ (reference sequence). With V trimmed by 5 bases and J by 2 bases, 11 bases remained unmatched.

The genes are TRBV7-9 and TRBJ2-7, with 8 positions matching TRBD2. This receptor was taken from a man between 18 and 35 years old with Graves' ophthalmopathy. Material: blood. CDR3 nucleotide sequence: TGTGCCAGCAGCCCGCCCTACCCAGCGGGGGCCTACGAGCAGTACTTC. Protein sequence: CASSPPYPAGAYEQYF.